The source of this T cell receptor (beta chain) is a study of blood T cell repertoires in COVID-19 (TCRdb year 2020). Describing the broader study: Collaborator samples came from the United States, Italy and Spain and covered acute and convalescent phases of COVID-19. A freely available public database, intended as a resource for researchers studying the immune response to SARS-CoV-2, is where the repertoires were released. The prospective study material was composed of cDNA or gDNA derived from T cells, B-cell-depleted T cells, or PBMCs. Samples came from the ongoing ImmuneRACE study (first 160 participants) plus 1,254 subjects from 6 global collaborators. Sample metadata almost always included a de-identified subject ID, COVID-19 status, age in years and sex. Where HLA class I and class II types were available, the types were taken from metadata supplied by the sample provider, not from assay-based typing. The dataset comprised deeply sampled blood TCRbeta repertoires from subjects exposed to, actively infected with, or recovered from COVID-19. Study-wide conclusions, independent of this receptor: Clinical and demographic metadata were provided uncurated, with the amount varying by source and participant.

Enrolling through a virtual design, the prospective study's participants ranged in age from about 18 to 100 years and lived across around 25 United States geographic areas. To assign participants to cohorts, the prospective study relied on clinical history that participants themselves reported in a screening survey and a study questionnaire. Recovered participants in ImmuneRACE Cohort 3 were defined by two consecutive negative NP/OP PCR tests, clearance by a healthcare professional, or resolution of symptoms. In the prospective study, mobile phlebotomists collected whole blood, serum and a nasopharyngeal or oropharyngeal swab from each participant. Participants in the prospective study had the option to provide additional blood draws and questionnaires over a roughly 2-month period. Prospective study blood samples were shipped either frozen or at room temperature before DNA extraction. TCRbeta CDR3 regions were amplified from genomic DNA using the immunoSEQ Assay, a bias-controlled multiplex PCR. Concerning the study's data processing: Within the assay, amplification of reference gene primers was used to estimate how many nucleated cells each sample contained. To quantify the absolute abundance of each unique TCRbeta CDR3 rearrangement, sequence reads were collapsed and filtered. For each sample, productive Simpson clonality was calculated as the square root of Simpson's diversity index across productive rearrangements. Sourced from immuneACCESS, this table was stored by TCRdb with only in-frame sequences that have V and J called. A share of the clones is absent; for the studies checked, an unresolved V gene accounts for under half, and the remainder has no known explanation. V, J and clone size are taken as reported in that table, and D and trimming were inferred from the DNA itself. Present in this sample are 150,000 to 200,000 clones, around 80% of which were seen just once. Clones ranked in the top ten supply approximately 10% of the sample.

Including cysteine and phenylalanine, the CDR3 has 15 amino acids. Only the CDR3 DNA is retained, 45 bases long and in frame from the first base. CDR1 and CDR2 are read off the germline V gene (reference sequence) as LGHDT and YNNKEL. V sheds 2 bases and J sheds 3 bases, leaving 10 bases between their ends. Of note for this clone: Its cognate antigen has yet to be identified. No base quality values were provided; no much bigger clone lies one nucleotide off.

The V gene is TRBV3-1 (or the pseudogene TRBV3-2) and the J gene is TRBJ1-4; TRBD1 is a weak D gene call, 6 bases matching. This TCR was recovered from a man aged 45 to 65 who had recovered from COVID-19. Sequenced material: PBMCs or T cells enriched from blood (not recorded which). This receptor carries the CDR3 CASSQHEGANEKLFF. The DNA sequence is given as TGTGCCAGCAGCCAACATGAGGGGGCTAATGAAAAACTGTTTTTT.